This TCR beta chain was sequenced during a study of blood T cell repertoires in COVID-19. Two negative PCRs, clearance, or symptom resolution had been documented for recovered Cohort 3 donors. The ends were cut back, 3 bases at V and 2 bases at J, with 7 bases in the middle. The length of the CDR3 is 13 residues. Original processing notes: Counts of nucleated cells, estimated from reference gene primer amplification, were obtained. This table comes from immunoSEQ multiplex PCR, and its TCRdb copy is limited to in-frame clones, with some not included. V and J calls and clone size are those listed in that table; D and trimming were worked out from the DNA. The sample lists around 290,000 clones, around nine tenths seen once, with less than 2% in the top ten.

This chain connects TRBV12-3 or TRBV12-4 to TRBJ1-1; D uncertain. The TCR comes from a woman aged 40 to 50 who had recovered from COVID-19. Sequenced input: PBMCs or T cells enriched from blood (not recorded which). CDR3 sequence reads: CASSFVTNTEAFF. In DNA form, the CDR3 reads TGTGCCAGCAGTTTCGTAACTAACACTGAAGCTTTCTTT.